This T cell receptor beta chain was captured by sequencing in a study of control samples from healthy donors and cancer patients. Only in-frame clones appear in the TCRdb table, and some are missing; sequencing was by immunoSEQ multiplex PCR. The top ten clones hold 4.5% to 6% of a sample with approximately 60,000 clones, 70% to 90% of them seen once. The CDR3 has 12 residues. Germline CDR1 GTSNPN, CDR2 SVGIG (reference sequence). Trimming took off 4 bases at V and 5 bases at J, with 11 bases between the two ends. This TCR came from a man in his forties in good health. The chain links TRBV30 to TRBJ1-1; D ambiguous. Specimen: blood. The CDR3 coding sequence is TGTGCCTGGACCTCGAGAGGAACTGAAGCTTTCTTT. This sequence encodes CAWTSRGTEAFF. Together with reference TRBV30 and TRBJ1-1, the CDR3 gives the full variable domain: SQTIHQWPATLVQPVGSPLSLECTVEGTSNPNLYWYRQAAGRGLQLLFYSVGIGQISSEVPQNLSASRPQDRQFILSSKKLLLSDSGFYLCAWTSRGTEAFFGQGTRLTVV.